The TCR beta chain under discussion was sequenced for a study of post-analysis software for immune sequencing data. Study-level points and caveats: TRBV segments more frequent in patients than in controls numbered roughly 5 and included TRBV5-6, TRBV5-1 and TRBV20-1.

A word on this clonotype: What it binds is not known.

The CDR3 length is 14 residues. The V gene's germline CDR1 is WSHSY and CDR2 SAAADI. V was pared by 4 bases and J by 1 base, with 9 bases between. Built from TCR beta cDNA, the libraries had unique molecular identifiers in them. When 1 to 10 million T cells were used, they gave roughly 490,000 cDNA molecules. MiXCR, run by TCRdb on the PCR reads, gives a single entry per CDR3 protein. This table has hundreds of thousands of distinct CDR3 sequences, 35% to 45% appearing once. The sequencing sample was made of blood. This clonotype was sampled from a girl aged 2-9 years with multiple sclerosis. The genes are TRBV10-2 and TRBJ2-3, with D possibly TRBD2 on 6 matching bases. CDR3 amino acids: CASSGSGGTDTQYF. In DNA, the CDR3 is TGCGCCAGCAGTGGGTCGGGAGGCACAGATACGCAGTATTTT.